What follows is one T cell receptor (beta chain) and its context. These data come from a study of shared T cell receptors in the human thymus. Produced via immunoSEQ multiplex PCR; TCRdb's table is partial and in-frame only. The data show just under 550,000 clones, with 78% seen just once and 0.01% to 0.015% held by the top ten. The germline V and J ends were trimmed by 5 bases and 1 base, with 14 bases remaining between them. The V gene's germline CDR1 is SGHVS and CDR2 FNYEAQ. The CDR3 extends over 16 amino acids. The same sample was also used in a study of human thymus T cells. From that paper: Donors were healthy Finnish babies undergoing corrective operations for congenital heart defects. The source of the thymus tissue was resections taken during corrective heart surgery. Thymic and blood repertoires seemed to show skewed V and J gene use. Thymic repertoires from unrelated individuals overlapped highly, related research reported.

J is TRBJ2-2 and V is TRBV7-6; D not resolved. This receptor was taken from a boy younger than two with a congenital heart defect. The sample consisted of thymocytes. The chain's CDR3 is CASSPPDWVNTGELFF. The CDR3, as DNA: TGTGCCAGCAGCCCCCCTGACTGGGTGAACACCGGGGAGCTGTTTTTT. The whole variable domain, filled in from reference TRBV7-6 and TRBJ2-2, reads GAGVSQSPRYKVTKRGQDVALRCDPISGHVSLYWYRQALGQGPEFLTYFNYEAQQDKSGLPNDRFSAERPEGSISTLTIQRTEQRDSAMYRCASSPPDWVNTGELFFGEGSRLTVL.